A single sample gave rise to the 10 T cell receptor beta chains below, sequenced in a study of shared clonotypes between healthy human individuals. The method was immunoSEQ multiplex PCR; TCRdb's version includes in-frame clones alone and lacks a portion of them. In the table there are some 1 million clones, around 76% of which are singletons. Material for sequencing was memory CD4+ T cells sorted from blood. Noted subset: CD45RA-negative fraction. The receptors stem from a man between 18 and 29 years old in good health.

The chain combines TRBV28 with TRBJ1-2; D perhaps matches TRBD1 (6 bases). Per germline, CDR1 MDHEN and CDR2 SYDVKM. The CDR3 has 14 amino acids. Deletions cut 4 bases from V and 5 bases from J, with 14 bases between. CDR3 nucleotides: TGTGCCAGCAGTTCCCGTCCGGGACAATATGGCTACACCTTC. Its protein product is CASSSRPGQYGYTF.

This clone was seen only a few times. The chain employs TRBV9 and TRBJ2-7; 9 nucleotides match TRBD1. This CDR3 contains 15 residues. V lost 0 bases to trimming and J lost 2 bases; unmatched junction nucleotides: 3. The germline V gene encodes CDR1 SGDLS and CDR2 YYNGEE. The CDR3 nucleotides are TGTGCCAGCAGCGTAGACGACAGGGGGACCTACGAGCAGTACTTC. Translated: CASSVDDRGTYEQYF. The full variable domain, in which reference TRBV9 and TRBJ2-7 provide the parts outside the CDR3, is DSGVTQTPKHLITATGQRVTLRCSPRSGDLSVYWYQQSLDQGLQFLIQYYNGEERAKGNILERFSAQQFPDLHSELNLSSLELGDSALYFCASSVDDRGTYEQYFGPGTRLTVT.

V and J are TRBV4-1 and TRBJ1-2; TRBD1 is a possible D gene (5 bases). Germline lookup yields CDR1 MGHRA and CDR2 YSYEKL. Trimming took off 3 bases at V and 2 bases at J, with 10 bases between the two ends. The CDR3 contains 14 residues. For the CDR3, the DNA is TGCGCCAGCAGCCACGACAGCCTAAACTATGGCTACACCTTC. It encodes CASSHDSLNYGYTF.

V usage is TRBV15 and J usage is TRBJ2-3, with D unclear. CDR3 length equals 15 residues. Looked up from germline, CDR1 is LNHNV and CDR2 is YYDKDF (reference sequence). Trimming took 1 base from V and 0 from J, leaving 8 bases between them. The CDR3 nucleotides are TGTGCCACCAGCAGAGGGGCTCCTAGCACAGATACGCAGTATTTT. Protein product: CATSRGAPSTDTQYF. Full variable domain (outside the CDR3, taken from reference TRBV15 and TRBJ2-3): DAMVIQNPRYQVTQFGKPVTLSCSQTLNHNVMYWYQQKSSQAPKLLFHYYDKDFNNEADTPDNFQSRRPNTSFCFLDIRSPGLGDTAMYLCATSRGAPSTDTQYFGPGTRLTVL.

V gene TRBV10-1 combines with J gene TRBJ1-2; TRBD1 might be the D (5 bases). Trimming took 6 bases from V and 0 from J, leaving 11 bases between them. The CDR3 is made up of 14 amino acids. Germline V CDR1 and CDR2: WNHNN, SYGVQD (reference sequence). In DNA, the CDR3 is TGCGCCAGCAGGAGGGACCGAGCTAACTATGGCTACACCTTC. Translating gives CASRRDRANYGYTF.

About this clone itself: The sample holds other DNA sequences that translate to the same CDR3. The J gene is TRBJ2-7, the V gene TRBV7-2, with D hard to call. This CDR3 comprises 13 residues. V was clipped by 1 base and J by 1 base, with 5 bases between them. Germline assignment: CDR1 SGHTA and CDR2 FQGNSA. The CDR3 loop reads CASSLDRSYEQYF. CDR3 sequence (DNA): TGTGCCAGCAGCTTAGACAGATCCTACGAGCAGTACTTC. The entire variable domain, with the rest obtained from reference TRBV7-2 and TRBJ2-7, is as follows: GAGVSQSPSNKVTEKGKDVELRCDPISGHTALYWYRQSLGQGLEFLIYFQGNSAPDKSGLPSDRFSAERTGGSVSTLTIQRTQQEDSAVYLCASSLDRSYEQYFGPGTRLTVT.

The V gene is TRBV6-4, the J gene TRBJ2-1; 10 bases are shared with TRBD1. The V segment lost 6 bases and the J segment 3 bases; nucleotides outside the gene matches: 5. Germline assignment: CDR1 MRHNA and CDR2 SNTAGT. This CDR3 has 15 residues. For the CDR3, the DNA is TGTGCCAGCAGCCTAGGGACAGGGGTCTACAATGAGCAGTTCTTC. It codes for CASSLGTGVYNEQFF.

The chain joins TRBV7-2 to TRBJ2-1; no clear D gene. The CDR3 length is 13 residues. The V and J ends lost 5 bases and 4 bases respectively, with 9 bases between them. CDR1 SGHTA and CDR2 FQGNSA come from the germline V gene. The CDR3 region is CASSTGRYNEQFF. The CDR3 DNA is TGTGCCAGCAGCACCGGACGGTACAATGAGCAGTTCTTC.

Only a few counts were recorded for this clone. The chain combines TRBV11-2 with TRBJ1-2; weak D call: TRBD1 (5 bases). V shed 5 bases and J shed 4 bases, with 11 bases lying between them. This CDR3 is built from 13 residues. Germline assignment: CDR1 SGHAT and CDR2 FQNNGV. CDR3 DNA: TGTGCCAGCAGCCAGGGTCGGAGCTATGGCTACACCTTC. Residues: CASSQGRSYGYTF.

The V call is TRBV7-9, the J call TRBJ1-1; D is perhaps TRBD1 (6 bases). CDR1 and CDR2 from the germline V gene are SEHNR and FQNEAQ (reference sequence). The V gene lost 5 bases and the J gene lost 4 bases, with 14 bases spanning the gap. The CDR3 extends over 14 amino acids. The CDR3 protein is CASSAQQGGTEAFF. CDR3 DNA sequence: TGTGCCAGCAGCGCCCAACAGGGAGGCACTGAAGCTTTCTTT.